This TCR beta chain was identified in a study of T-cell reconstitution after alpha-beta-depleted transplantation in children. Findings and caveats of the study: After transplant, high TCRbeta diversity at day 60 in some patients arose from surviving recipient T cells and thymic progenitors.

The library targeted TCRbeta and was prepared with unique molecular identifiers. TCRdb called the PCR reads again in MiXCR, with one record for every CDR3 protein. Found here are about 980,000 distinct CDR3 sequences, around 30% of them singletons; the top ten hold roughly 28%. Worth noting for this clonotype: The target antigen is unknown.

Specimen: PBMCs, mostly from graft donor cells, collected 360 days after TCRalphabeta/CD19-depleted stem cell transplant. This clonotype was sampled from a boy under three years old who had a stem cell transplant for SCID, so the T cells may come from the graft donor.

The CDR3 sequence: CSAREGRAQFF. DNA of the CDR3: TGCAGTGCTAGAGAGGGTAGGGCGCAGTTCTTC. J is TRBJ2-1 and V is TRBV20-1, with D unresolved. Trimming removed 0 bases from V and 12 bases from J, with 9 bases in between. Per the germline V gene, CDR1 is DFQATT and CDR2 is SNEGSKA (reference sequence). This CDR3 is 11 amino acids long.